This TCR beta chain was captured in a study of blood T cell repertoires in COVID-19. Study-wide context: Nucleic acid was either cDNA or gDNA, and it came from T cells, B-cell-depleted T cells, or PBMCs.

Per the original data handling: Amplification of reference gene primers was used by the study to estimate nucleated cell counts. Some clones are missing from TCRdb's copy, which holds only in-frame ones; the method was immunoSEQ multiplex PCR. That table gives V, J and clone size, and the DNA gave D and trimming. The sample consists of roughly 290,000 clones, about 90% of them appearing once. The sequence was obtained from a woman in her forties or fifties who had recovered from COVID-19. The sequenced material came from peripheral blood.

The CDR3 DNA sequence: TGTGCCAGCAGTTTGTGGGAGGAGGAGACCCAGTACTTC. Its protein is CASSLWEEETQYF. V usage is TRBV28 and J usage is TRBJ2-5; D perhaps matches TRBD2 (6 bases). Trimming took off 3 bases at V and 5 bases at J, with 10 bases between the two ends. CDR3 size: 13 residues. Per germline, CDR1 MDHEN and CDR2 SYDVKM.